A selection of T cell receptor beta chains follows, all from one sample in a study of blood T cell repertoires in COVID-19. Measured with immunoSEQ multiplex PCR; TCRdb has only the in-frame clones, and not every one. The table shows under 150,000 clones, with 81% occurring only once. The sequenced sample consisted of peripheral blood. The receptors originated from a man aged 50 or older with acute or convalescent COVID-19. CDR3s include the opening cysteine and the closing phenylalanine or tryptophan. D genes are given only for firm matches. A row's size may be missing; if present it is once, few, many or a size class.

size	V	D	J	DNA	CDR3
.	TRBV28	.	TRBJ1-1	TGTGCCAGCAGTTTTCGGGGGAGAACTGAAGCTTTCTTT	CASSFRGRTEAFF
once	TRBV5-1	TRBD2	TRBJ2-1	TGCGCCAGCAGCTTGACACCCCTTGGGACTAGCGATAATGAGCAGTTCTTC	CASSLTPLGTSDNEQFF
.	TRBV2	.	TRBJ2-7	TGTGCCAGCAGTGAGGACAGAACCTACGAGCAGTACTTC	CASSEDRTYEQYF
.	TRBV12-3/TRBV12-4	.	TRBJ1-2	TGTGCCAGCAGTTTGTGGGAGGTCTATGGCTACACCTTC	CASSLWEVYGYTF
.	TRBV5-1	TRBD2	TRBJ2-3	TGCGCCAGCCGCCCGGGGGGGGTAAGAGATACGCAGTATTTT	CASRPGGVRDTQYF
.	TRBV20-1	.	TRBJ2-1	TGCAGTGCTAGACGTGACAATGAGCAGTTCTTC	CSARRDNEQFF
.	TRBV13	.	TRBJ1-2	TGTGCCAGCAGCGAACAAGGGCGGTCGGGGAAAGTCTATGGCTACACCTTC	CASSEQGRSGKVYGYTF
.	TRBV10-3	.	TRBJ1-6	TGTGCCATCAGTGCTGGGGGGGATAATTCACCCCTCCACTTT	CAISAGGDNSPLHF
.	TRBV29-1	TRBD1	TRBJ1-5	TGCAGCGTCCGGGACAGTGGATCGGGACAGCCCCAGCATTTT	CSVRDSGSGQPQHF
.	TRBV5-4	TRBD1	TRBJ1-2	TGTGCCAGCAGCTACAGGGGAGATGGCTACACCTTC	CASSYRGDGYTF
.	TRBV5-1	.	TRBJ2-1	TGCGCCAGCAGCACCACGGGGAGGAATGAGCAGTTCTTC	CASSTTGRNEQFF
.	TRBV7-2	TRBD1	TRBJ2-7	TGTGCCAGCAGTCGGGACAGGGCCGAGCAGTACTTC	CASSRDRAEQYF
.	TRBV5-1	TRBD1	TRBJ2-7	TGCGCCAGCAGCCTGGGACAGGGGGCGGGAGTGCAGTACTTC	CASSLGQGAGVQYF
.	TRBV5-1	TRBD2	TRBJ2-7	TGCGCCAGCAGCCGGGACTACTACTACGAGCAGTACTTC	CASSRDYYYEQYF
.	TRBV5-1	.	TRBJ2-1	TGCGCCAGCAGCTTGGACGAACCTAGCTCCTACAATGAGCAGTTCTTC	CASSLDEPSSYNEQFF
.	TRBV28	.	TRBJ1-4	TGTGCCAGCAGCCCCGAGCCTATGAATGAAAAACTGTTTTTT	CASSPEPMNEKLFF
.	TRBV5-1	.	TRBJ1-4	TGCGCCAGCAGCGAAGGGACGCGGGGAATTGAAAAACTGTTTTTT	CASSEGTRGIEKLFF
.	TRBV30	.	TRBJ1-4	TGTGCCTGGAGCGGAGAAGGGCCAGGGTTATGGGAAAAACTGTTTTTT	CAWSGEGPGLWEKLFF
.	TRBV3-1/TRBV3-2	TRBD2	TRBJ2-5	TGTGCCAGCAGCCCTAGCGGGGGGGGAGAGACCCAGTACTTC	CASSPSGGGETQYF
.	TRBV15	.	TRBJ1-1	TGTGCCACCAGCAGAGAGGGCTCGAACACTGAAGCTTTCTTT	CATSREGSNTEAFF
.	TRBV5-6	.	TRBJ2-7	TGTGCCAGCAGCTTGGCCTCGGGGAGGGGGTACGAGCAGTACTTC	CASSLASGRGYEQYF
.	TRBV2	TRBD2	TRBJ2-1	TGTGCCAGCAGCTGGACTAGCGGGGGGGCTTCGTTCTTC	CASSWTSGGASFF
.	TRBV28	TRBD1	TRBJ2-7	TGTGCCACCGTGGCCGCCGACAGGGCCTACGAGCAGTACTTC	CATVAADRAYEQYF
.	TRBV5-1	.	TRBJ2-2	TGCGCCAGCAGCTTGGAGTCAGGGAACACCGGGGAGCTGTTTTTT	CASSLESGNTGELFF
few	TRBV6-5	.	TRBJ2-3	TGTGCCAGCAGCGTCGGGACAACAGATACGCAGTATTTT	CASSVGTTDTQYF
.	TRBV21-1	.	TRBJ2-7	TGTGCCAGCAGCAAAGCGAGGGGCCTAGCGGAGGCGTCCTTCTCCAGCGAGCAGTACTTC	CASSKARGLAEASFSSEQYF
.	TRBV19	TRBD2	TRBJ2-1	TGTGCCAGTAGTCCTATGGGGACTAGCGGGGTCATCTACAATGAGCAGTTCTTC	CASSPMGTSGVIYNEQFF
.	TRBV2	.	TRBJ1-5	TGTGCCAGCAGTGAAGCGCAGGTTCAGCCCCAGCATTTT	CASSEAQVQPQHF
.	TRBV7-6	.	TRBJ1-6	TGTGCCAGCAGCTTAGAGACAGGACCAAATTCACCCCTCCACTTT	CASSLETGPNSPLHF
.	TRBV5-5	TRBD1	TRBJ1-1	TGTGCCAGTCACTACAGGGGATGGACTGAAGCTTTCTTT	CASHYRGWTEAFF
.	TRBV29-1	TRBD1	TRBJ2-2	TGCAGCGTGAAGGGTGGGACAGGGGGGAGCACCGGGGAGCTGTTTTTT	CSVKGGTGGSTGELFF
.	TRBV5-1	TRBD1	TRBJ1-6	TGCGCCAGCAGCTTGGCGGGACAGGATAATTCACCCCTCCACTTT	CASSLAGQDNSPLHF